The 9 T cell receptor beta chains in this list originate from one sample, sequenced in a study of blood T cells in healthy people across ages. A J-beta primer mix and a sample-barcoded 5' primer were used in a second PCR of roughly 6 to 12 cycles. TCRdb reprocessed the 5' RACE reads with MiXCR, giving one entry per CDR3 protein. This sample yields about 1,800,000 distinct CDR3 sequences, of which roughly 28% are seen a single time; about 7.7% belongs to the top ten. The sequencing input was blood. The source is a woman in her twenties or thirties in good health.

As concerns this clonotype: This sequence may be a read error, since a much larger clone differs from it by one base. The chain uses TRBV15 and TRBJ1-2; tentatively, D is TRBD1 (5 bases). Looked up from germline, CDR1 is LNHNV and CDR2 is YYDKDF (reference sequence). CDR3 length equals 14 residues. Trimming removed 6 bases from V and 6 bases from J, with 17 bases in between. The CDR3 DNA reads TGTGCCACCAGAACGTTGGACAAGTACCATGGCTACACCTTC. As protein: CATRTLDKYHGYTF.

This clonotype was counted only a few times. This chain uses TRBV10-3 with TRBJ1-1; D is uncertain. The CDR3 covers 12 residues. V was clipped by 10 bases and J by 2 bases, with 11 bases between them. CDR1 is ENHRY and CDR2 is SYGVKD in the germline V gene. The DNA for the CDR3 is TGTGCCACCAGCCCAGGTAACACTGAAGCTTTCTTT. It encodes CATSPGNTEAFF.

There are a few counts of this clonotype. The chain couples TRBV5-1 to TRBJ2-1; 10 bases fit TRBD2. The germline V gene has CDR1 SGHRS and CDR2 YFSETQ. This CDR3 is built from 14 residues. Losses at the gene ends were 7 bases for V and 6 bases for J; bases not matched to a gene: 7. The CDR3 protein is CASSSGTSANEQFF. Written as DNA, the CDR3 is TGCGCCAGCTCTTCAGGGACTAGCGCCAATGAGCAGTTCTTC.

This clonotype was seen only a few times. Mismatch with germline at one junction end may stem from a read error. The rearrangement joins TRBV12-3 or TRBV12-4 to TRBJ2-1; D gene uncertain. CDR3 size: 14 residues. In nucleotides, the CDR3 is TGTGCCACCCAGCTCGGGCCTCCCTACGATGAGCAGTTCTTC. It is translated as CATQLGPPYDEQFF.

Notes on this clonotype: Germline is not matched at one junction end, which may reflect a read error. The J gene is TRBJ1-2, the V gene TRBV12-3 or TRBV12-4; D gene unclear. This CDR3 spans 15 amino acids. The DNA for the CDR3 is TGTGCCAGCAGTTTGTGGGAGGGCGGGAACTATGGTTACACCTTC. Its translation: CASSLWEGGNYGYTF.

About this clonotype itself: At one of its ends the junction is not consistent with the germline gene, which may arise from a read error. This chain joins TRBV7-9 and TRBJ2-3; maybe TRBD1 (5 bases). CDR3 length: 14 residues. CDR1 is SEHNR and CDR2 is FQNEAQ in the germline V gene (reference sequence). CDR3 sequence reads: CAASGLILSDAQYF. CDR3 DNA sequence: TGTGCCGCCTCAGGGCTGATATTGTCAGATGCGCAGTATTTT.

Concerning this clonotype itself: This clone may be a read error of a much larger clone one base away. The chain joins TRBV20-1 to TRBJ2-1; 10 nucleotides match TRBD1. The end of the DNA aligns better with TRBJ2-7, so the J call may be wrong. This CDR3 has 14 residues. Germline lookup yields CDR1 DFQATT and CDR2 SNEGSKA (reference sequence). The CDR3 loop reads CSAPGQGGYNEQYF. CDR3 DNA: TGCAGTGCTCCAGGACAGGGGGGATACAATGAGCAGTACTTC.

On this clonotype itself: An end of the junction does not agree with germline; a read error may underlie this. This rearrangement joins TRBV3-1 to TRBJ2-5; TRBD2 matches 9 bases. The J call could be wrong; TRBJ2-7 is a better fit for the DNA end. Germline assignment: CDR1 LGHDT and CDR2 YNNKEL (reference sequence). This CDR3 spans 14 amino acids. The CDR3 sequence: CARSLQREAYEQYF. CDR3 sequence (DNA): TGTGCCCGCAGCCTTCAGCGGGAGGCCTACGAGCAGTACTTC.

The rearrangement links TRBV20-1 to TRBJ1-1; the match to TRBD1 covers 8 bases. V lost 1 base, J lost 0 bases, and 1 base stayed unmatched. The CDR3 is made up of 14 amino acids. CDR1 and CDR2 from the germline V gene are DFQATT and SNEGSKA (reference sequence). This chain's CDR3 is CSARAGGMNTEAFF. In DNA form, the CDR3 reads TGCAGTGCTAGAGCAGGGGGCATGAACACTGAAGCTTTCTTT.